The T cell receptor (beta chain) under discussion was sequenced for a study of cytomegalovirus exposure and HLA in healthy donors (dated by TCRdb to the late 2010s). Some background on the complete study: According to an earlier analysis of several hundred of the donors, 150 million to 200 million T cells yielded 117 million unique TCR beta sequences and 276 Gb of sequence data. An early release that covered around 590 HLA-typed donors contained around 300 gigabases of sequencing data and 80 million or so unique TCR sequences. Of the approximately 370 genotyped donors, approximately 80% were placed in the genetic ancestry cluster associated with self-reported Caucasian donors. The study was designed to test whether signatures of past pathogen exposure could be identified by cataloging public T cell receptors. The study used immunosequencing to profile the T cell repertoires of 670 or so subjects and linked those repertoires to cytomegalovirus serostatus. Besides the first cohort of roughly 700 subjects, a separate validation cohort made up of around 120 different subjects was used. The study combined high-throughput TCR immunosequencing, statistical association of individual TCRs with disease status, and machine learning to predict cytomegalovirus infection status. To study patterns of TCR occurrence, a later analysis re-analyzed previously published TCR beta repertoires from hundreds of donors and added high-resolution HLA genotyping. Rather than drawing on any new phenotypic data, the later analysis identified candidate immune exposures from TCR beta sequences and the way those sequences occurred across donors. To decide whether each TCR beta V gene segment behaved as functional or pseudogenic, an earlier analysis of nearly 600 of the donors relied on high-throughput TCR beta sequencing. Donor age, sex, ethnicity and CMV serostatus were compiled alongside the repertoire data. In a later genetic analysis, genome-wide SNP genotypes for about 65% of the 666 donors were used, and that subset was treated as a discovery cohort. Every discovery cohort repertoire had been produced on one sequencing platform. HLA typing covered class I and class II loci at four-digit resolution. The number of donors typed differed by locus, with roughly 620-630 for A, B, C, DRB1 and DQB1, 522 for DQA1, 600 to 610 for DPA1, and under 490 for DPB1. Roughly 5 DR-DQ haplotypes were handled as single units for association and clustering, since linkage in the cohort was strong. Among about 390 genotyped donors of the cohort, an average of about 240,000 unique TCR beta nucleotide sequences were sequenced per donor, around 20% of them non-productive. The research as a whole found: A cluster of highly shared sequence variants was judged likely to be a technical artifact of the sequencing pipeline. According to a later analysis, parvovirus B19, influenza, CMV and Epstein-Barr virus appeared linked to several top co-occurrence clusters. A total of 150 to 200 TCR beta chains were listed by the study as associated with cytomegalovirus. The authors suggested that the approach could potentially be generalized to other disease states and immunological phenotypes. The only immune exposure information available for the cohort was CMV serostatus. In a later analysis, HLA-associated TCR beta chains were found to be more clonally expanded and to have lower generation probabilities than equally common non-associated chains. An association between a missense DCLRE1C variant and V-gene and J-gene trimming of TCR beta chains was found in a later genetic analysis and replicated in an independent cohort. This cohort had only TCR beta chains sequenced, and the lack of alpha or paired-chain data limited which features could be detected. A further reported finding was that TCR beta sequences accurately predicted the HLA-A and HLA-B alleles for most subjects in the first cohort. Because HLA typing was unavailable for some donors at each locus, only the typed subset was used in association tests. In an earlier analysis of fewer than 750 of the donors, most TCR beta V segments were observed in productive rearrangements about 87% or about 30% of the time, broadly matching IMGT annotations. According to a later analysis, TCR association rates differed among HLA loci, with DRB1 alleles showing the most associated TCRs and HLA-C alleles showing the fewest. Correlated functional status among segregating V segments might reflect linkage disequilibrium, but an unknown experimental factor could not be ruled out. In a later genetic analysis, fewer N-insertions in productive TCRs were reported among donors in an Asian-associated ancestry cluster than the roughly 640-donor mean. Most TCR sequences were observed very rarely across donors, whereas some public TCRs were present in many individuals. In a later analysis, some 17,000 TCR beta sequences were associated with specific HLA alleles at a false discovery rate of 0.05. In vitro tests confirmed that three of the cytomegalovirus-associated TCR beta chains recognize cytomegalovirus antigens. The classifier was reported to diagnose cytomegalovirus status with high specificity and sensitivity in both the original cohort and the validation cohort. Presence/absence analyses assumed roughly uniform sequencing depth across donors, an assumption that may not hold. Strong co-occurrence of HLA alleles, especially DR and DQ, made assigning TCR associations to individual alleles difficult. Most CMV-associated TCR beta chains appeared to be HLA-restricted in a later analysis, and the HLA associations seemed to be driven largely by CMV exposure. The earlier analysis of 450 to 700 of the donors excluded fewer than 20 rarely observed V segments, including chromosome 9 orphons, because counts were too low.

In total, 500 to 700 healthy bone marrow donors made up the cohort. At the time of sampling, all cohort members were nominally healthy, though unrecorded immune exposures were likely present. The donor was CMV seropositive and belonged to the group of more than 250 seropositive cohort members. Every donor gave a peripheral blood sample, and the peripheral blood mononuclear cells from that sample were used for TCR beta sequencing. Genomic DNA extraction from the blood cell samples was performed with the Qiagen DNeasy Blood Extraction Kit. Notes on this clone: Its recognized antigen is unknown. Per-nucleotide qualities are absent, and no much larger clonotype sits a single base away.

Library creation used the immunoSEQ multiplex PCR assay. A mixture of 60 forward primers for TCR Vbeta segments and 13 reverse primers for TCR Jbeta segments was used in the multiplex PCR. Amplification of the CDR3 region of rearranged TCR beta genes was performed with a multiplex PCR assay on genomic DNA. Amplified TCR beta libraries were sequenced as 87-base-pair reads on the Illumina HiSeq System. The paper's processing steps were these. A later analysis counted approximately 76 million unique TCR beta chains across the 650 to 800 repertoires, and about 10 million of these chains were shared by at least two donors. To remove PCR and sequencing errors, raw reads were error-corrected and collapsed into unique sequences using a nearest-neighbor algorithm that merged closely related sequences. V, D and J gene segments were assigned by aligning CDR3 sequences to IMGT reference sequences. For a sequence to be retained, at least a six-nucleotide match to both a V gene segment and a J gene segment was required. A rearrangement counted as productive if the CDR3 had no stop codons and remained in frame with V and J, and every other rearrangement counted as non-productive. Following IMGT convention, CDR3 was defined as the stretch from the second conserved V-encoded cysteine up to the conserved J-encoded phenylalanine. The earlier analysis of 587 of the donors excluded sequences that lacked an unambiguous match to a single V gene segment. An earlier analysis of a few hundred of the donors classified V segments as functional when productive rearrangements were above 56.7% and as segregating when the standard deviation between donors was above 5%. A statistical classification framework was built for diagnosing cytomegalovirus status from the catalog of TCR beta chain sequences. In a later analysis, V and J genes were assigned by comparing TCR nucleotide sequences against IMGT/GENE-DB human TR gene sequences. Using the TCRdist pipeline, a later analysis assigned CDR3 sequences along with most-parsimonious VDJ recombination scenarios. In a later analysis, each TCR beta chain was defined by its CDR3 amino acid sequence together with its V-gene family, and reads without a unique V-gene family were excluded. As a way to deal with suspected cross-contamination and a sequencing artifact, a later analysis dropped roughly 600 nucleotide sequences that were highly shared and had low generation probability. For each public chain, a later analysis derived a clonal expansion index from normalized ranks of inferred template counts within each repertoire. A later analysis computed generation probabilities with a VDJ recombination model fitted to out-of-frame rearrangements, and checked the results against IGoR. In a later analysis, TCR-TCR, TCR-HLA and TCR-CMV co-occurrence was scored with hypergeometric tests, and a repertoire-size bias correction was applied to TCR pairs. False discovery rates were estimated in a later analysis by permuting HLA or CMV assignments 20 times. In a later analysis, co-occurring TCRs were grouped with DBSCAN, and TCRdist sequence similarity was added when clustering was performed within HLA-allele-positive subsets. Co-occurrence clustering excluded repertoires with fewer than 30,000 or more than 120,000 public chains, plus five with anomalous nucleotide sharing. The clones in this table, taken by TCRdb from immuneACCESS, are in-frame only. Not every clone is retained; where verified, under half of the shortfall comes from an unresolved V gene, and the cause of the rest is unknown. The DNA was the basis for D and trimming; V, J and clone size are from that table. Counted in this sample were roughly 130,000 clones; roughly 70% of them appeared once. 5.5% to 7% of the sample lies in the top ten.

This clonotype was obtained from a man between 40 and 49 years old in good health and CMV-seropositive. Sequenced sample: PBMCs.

CDR3 loop: CASSPLAGMNTEAFF. The nucleotides read TGCGCCAGCAGCCCTCTGGCGGGGATGAACACTGAAGCTTTCTTT. The V and J genes are TRBV5-1 and TRBJ1-1, with the D gene not clear enough to name. V is pared back by 4 bases and J by 0 bases, with 13 bases lying between the germline termini. The cysteine opens and the phenylalanine closes a CDR3 of 15 amino acids. The entry retains the CDR3 DNA only, 45 bases that are in frame from base 1. CDR1 and CDR2, looked up from the germline V gene, are SGHRS and YFSETQ.